This TCR beta chain stems from a study of OX40 agonist ivuxolimab in advanced cancers. Germline CDR1 and CDR2: MDHEN and SYDVKM. V was cut by 9 bases and J by 4 bases, with 10 bases left in between. This CDR3 is built from 12 residues. Blood sampling was done at baseline, cycle 4 day 1, and cycle 7 day 1. To note about this clone: Other DNA variants within this sample encode the same CDR3.

Some clones are missing from TCRdb's copy, which holds only in-frame ones; the method was immunoSEQ multiplex PCR. The repertoire holds 95,000 to 100,000 clones, roughly four fifths seen once, with around 1.6% in the top ten. Material: CD4+ or CD8+ T cells sorted from blood, obtained in a trial of the OX40 agonist ivuxolimab. This clonotype originated in an adult with an advanced solid tumor such as melanoma, head and neck, liver or kidney cancer. The V call is TRBV28, the J call TRBJ2-1; TRBD1 might be the D (5 bases). CDR3 in DNA: TGTGCCAGTAGGACAAATTACAATGAGCAGTTCTTC. It codes for CASRTNYNEQFF.